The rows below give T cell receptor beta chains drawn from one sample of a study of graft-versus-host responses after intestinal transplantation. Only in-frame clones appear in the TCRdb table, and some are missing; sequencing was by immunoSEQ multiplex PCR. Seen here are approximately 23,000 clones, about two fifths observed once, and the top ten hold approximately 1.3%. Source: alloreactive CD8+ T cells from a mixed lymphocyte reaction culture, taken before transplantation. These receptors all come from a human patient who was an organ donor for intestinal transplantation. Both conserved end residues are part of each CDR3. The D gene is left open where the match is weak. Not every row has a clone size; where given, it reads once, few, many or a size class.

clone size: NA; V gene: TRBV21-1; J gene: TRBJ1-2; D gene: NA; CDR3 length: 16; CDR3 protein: CASSKSKRCVPSGYTF; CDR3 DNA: TGTGCCAGCAGCAAAAGTAAAAGGTGTGTGCCAAGTGGCTACACCTTC
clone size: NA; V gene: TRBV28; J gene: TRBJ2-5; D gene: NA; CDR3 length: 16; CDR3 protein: CASSLNREDYQETQYF; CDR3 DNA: TGTGCCAGCAGTTTAAACAGGGAGGACTACCAAGAGACCCAGTACTTC
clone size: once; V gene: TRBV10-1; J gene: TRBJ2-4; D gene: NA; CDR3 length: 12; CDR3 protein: CASSEVAGGQYF; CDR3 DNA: TGCGCCAGCAGTGAAGTAGCCGGTGGTCAGTACTTC
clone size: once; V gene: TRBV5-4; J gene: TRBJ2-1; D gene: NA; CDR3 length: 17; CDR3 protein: CASSLAGGIGSYNEQFF; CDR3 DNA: TGTGCCAGCAGCTTGGCCGGGGGTATTGGGTCCTACAATGAGCAGTTCTTC
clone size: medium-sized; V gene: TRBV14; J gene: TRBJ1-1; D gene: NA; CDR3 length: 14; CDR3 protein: CASSQGWGLVGAFF; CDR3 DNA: TGTGCCAGCAGCCAAGGGTGGGGGTTAGTCGGAGCTTTCTTT
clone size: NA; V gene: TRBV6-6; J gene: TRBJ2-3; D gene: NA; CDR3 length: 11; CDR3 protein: CASRYTDTQYF; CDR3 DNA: TGTGCCAGCCGTTACACAGATACGCAGTATTTT
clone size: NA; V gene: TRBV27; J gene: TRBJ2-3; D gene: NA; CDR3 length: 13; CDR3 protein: CASSLLASDTQYF; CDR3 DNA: TGTGCCAGCAGTTTACTTGCCTCCGATACGCAGTATTTT
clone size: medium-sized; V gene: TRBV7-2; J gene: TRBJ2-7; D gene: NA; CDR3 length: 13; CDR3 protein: CASSLYGGFEQYF; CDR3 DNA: TGTGCCAGCAGCTTATATGGAGGGTTCGAGCAGTACTTC
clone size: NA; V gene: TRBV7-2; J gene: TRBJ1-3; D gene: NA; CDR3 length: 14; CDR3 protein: CASSLERSGNTIYF; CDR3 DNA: TGTGCCAGCAGCTTAGAGCGTTCTGGAAACACCATATATTTT
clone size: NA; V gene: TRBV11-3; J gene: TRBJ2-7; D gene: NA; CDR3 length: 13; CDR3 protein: CASSSEWIYEQYF; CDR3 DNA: TGTGCCAGCAGCTCAGAATGGATTTACGAGCAGTACTTC
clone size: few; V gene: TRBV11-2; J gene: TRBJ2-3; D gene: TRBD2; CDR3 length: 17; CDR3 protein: CASSLGPGLAFTDTQYF; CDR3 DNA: TGTGCCAGCAGCTTAGGTCCGGGACTAGCGTTCACAGATACGCAGTATTTT
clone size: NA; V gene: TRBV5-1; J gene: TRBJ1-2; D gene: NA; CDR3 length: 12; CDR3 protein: CASSLDGDGYTF; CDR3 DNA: TGCGCCAGCAGCTTGGACGGGGATGGCTACACCTTC
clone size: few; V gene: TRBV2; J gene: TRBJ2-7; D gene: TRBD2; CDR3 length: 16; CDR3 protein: CASSAYRLAGVYEQYF; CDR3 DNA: TGTGCCAGCAGCGCATACAGACTAGCGGGAGTTTACGAGCAGTACTTC
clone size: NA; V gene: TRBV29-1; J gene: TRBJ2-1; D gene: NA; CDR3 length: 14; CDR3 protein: CSVEFGTPYNEQFF; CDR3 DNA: TGCAGCGTTGAATTTGGGACTCCTTACAATGAGCAGTTCTTC
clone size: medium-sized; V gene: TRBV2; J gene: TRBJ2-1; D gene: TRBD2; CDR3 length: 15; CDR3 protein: CASSGEREGINEQFF; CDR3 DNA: TGTGCCAGCAGTGGTGAGCGGGAGGGGATCAATGAGCAGTTCTTC
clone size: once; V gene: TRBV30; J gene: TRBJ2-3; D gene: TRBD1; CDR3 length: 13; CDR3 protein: CAWRTGGTDTQYF; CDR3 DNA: TGTGCCTGGAGGACAGGGGGCACAGATACGCAGTATTTT
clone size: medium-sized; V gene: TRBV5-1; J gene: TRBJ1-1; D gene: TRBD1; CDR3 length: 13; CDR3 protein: CASSLRTGAEAFF; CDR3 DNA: TGCGCCAGCAGCCTTAGGACAGGGGCAGAAGCTTTCTTT
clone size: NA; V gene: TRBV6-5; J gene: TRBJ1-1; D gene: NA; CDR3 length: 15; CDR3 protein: CALRTDRPKNTEAFF; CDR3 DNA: TGTGCCCTTAGGACAGACAGACCAAAGAACACTGAAGCTTTCTTT
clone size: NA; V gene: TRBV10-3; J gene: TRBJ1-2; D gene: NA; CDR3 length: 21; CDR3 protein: CAMRGSGALIYSPSDRYGYTF; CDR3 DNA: TGTGCCATGAGGGGCTCGGGGGCTCTTATCTACAGCCCATCCGACCGCTATGGCTACACCTTC
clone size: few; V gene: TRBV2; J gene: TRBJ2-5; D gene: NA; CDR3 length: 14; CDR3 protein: CASSDRMVQETQYF; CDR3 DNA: TGTGCCAGCAGTGATCGTATGGTCCAAGAGACCCAGTACTTC
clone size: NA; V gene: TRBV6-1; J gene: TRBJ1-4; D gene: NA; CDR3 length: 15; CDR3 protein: CASSEALGTDEKLFF; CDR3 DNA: TGTGCCAGCAGTGAAGCGCTAGGCACTGATGAAAAACTGTTTTTT
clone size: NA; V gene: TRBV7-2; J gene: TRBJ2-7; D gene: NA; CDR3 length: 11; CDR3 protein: CASSDGGEQYF; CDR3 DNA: TGTGCCAGCAGCGACGGGGGCGAGCAGTACTTC
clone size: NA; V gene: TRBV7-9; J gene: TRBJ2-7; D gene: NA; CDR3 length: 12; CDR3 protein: CASSLAGAEQYF; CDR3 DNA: TGTGCCAGCAGCTTAGCAGGGGCCGAGCAGTACTTC
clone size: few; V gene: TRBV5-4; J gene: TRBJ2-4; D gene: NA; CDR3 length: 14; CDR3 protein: CASSPGWAKNIQYF; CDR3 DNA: TGTGCCAGCAGCCCGGGGTGGGCCAAAAACATTCAGTACTTC
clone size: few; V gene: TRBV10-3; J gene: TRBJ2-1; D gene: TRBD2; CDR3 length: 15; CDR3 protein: CAISESGLASNEQFF; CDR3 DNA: TGTGCCATCAGTGAGTCGGGACTAGCGTCCAATGAGCAGTTCTTC
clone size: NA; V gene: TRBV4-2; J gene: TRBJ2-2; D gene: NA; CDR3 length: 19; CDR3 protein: CASSRSKGTLEWNTGELFF; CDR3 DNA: TGTGCCAGCAGCCGCTCCAAGGGAACGCTGGAGTGGAACACCGGGGAGCTGTTTTTT
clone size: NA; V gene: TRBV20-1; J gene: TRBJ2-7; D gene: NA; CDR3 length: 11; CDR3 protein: CSAREQAEQYF; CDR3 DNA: TGCAGTGCTAGAGAACAGGCCGAGCAGTACTTC
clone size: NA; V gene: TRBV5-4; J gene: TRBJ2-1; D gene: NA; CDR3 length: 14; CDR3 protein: CASSLGRVTNEQFF; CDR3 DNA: TGTGCCAGCAGCTTGGGGCGCGTGACCAATGAGCAGTTCTTC
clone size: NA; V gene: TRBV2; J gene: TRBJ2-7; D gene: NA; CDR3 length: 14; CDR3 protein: CASSPDALSYEQYF; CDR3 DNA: TGTGCCAGCAGTCCGGACGCACTCTCCTACGAGCAGTACTTC
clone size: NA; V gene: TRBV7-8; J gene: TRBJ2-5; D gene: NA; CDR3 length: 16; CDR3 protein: CASSLWRSQFQETQYF; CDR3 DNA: TGTGCCAGCAGCTTGTGGCGGAGCCAGTTCCAAGAGACCCAGTACTTC
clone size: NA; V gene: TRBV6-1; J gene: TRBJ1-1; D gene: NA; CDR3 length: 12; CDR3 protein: CASSSTGREAFF; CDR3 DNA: TGTGCCAGCAGTTCGACGGGCCGTGAAGCTTTCTTT
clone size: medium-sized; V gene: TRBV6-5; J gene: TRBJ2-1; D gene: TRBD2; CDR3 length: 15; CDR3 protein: CASSYLAGAHNEQFF; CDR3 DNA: TGTGCCAGCAGTTACTTGGCGGGAGCCCACAATGAGCAGTTCTTC
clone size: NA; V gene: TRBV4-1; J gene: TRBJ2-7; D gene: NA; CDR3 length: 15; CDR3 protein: CASSQEEGGSYEQYF; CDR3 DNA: TGCGCCAGCAGCCAAGAGGAGGGCGGGTCCTACGAGCAGTACTTC
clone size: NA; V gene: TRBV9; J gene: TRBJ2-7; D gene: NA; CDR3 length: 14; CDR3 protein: CASSEGRDWREQYF; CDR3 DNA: TGTGCCAGCAGCGAGGGGCGGGACTGGAGAGAGCAGTACTTC
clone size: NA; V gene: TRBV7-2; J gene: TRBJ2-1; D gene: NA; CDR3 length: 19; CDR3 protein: CASSLVKSGRSHPYNEQFF; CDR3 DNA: TGTGCCAGCAGCTTAGTTAAGTCGGGGAGGAGTCATCCCTACAATGAGCAGTTCTTC
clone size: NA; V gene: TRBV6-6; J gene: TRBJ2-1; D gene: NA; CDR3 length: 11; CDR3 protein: CASSYSKEQFF; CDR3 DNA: TGTGCCAGCAGTTACTCGAAAGAGCAGTTCTTC
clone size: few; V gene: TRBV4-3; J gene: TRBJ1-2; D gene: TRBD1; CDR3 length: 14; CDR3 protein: CASSQGTGLYGYTF; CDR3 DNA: TGCGCCAGCAGCCAAGGGACAGGGCTCTATGGCTACACCTTC
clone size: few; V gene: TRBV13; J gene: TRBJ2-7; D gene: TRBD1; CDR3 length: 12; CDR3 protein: CASSLGTGEQYF; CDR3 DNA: TGTGCCAGCAGCTTAGGGACAGGGGAGCAGTACTTC
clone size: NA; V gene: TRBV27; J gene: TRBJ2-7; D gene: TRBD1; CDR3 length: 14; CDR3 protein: CASSLPGQGYEQYF; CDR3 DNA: TGTGCCAGCAGTCTACCGGGACAGGGTTACGAGCAGTACTTC
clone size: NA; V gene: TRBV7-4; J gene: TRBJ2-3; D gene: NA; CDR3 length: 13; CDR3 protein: CASSPGVGDTQYF; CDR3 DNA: TGTGCCAGCAGCCCGGGGGTTGGAGATACGCAGTATTTT
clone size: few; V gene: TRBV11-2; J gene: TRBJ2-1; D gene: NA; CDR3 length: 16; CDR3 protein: CASSLDLAGTYNEQFF; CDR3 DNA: TGTGCCAGCAGCCTCGACCTAGCCGGCACCTACAATGAGCAGTTCTTC
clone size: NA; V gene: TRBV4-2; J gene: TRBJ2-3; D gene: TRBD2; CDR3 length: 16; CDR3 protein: CASSQEASGDADTQYF; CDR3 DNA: TGTGCCAGCAGCCAAGAGGCTAGCGGGGACGCAGATACGCAGTATTTT
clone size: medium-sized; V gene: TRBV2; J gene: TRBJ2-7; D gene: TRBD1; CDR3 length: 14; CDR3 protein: CASSEGDRVAEQYF; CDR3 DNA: TGTGCCAGCAGTGAAGGGGACAGGGTCGCCGAGCAGTACTTC
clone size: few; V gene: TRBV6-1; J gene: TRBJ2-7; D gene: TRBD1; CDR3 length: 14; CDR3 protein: CASSATGISYEQYF; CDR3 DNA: TGTGCCAGCAGTGCGACAGGGATCTCCTACGAGCAGTACTTC
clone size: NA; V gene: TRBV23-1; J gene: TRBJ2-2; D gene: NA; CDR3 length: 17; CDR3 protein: CASSQSRRSANTGELFF; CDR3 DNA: TGCGCCAGCAGTCAATCTAGGCGTAGTGCGAACACCGGGGAGCTGTTTTTT
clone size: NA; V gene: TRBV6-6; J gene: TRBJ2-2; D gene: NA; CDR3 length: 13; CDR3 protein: CASSFHNTGELFF; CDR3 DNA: TGTGCCAGCAGTTTTCATAACACCGGGGAGCTGTTTTTT
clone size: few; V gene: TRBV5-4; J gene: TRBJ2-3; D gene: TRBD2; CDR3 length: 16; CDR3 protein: CASISPGTSGPDTQYF; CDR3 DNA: TGTGCCAGCATCTCGCCCGGGACTAGCGGACCAGATACGCAGTATTTT
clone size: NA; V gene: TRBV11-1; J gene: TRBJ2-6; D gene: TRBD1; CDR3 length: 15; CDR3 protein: CASTGDPLGANVLTF; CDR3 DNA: TGTGCCAGTACAGGGGACCCTCTGGGGGCCAACGTCCTGACTTTC